Included here is one T cell receptor (beta chain) sequence, with context. The antigen remains unidentified. The protocol was immunoSEQ multiplex PCR, while the TCRdb copy is restricted to in-frame clones and leaves out a portion. This table has 150,000 or so clones, roughly 90% appearing once. This record belongs to a study of T cell responses to AZD1222 COVID-19 vaccine. Study-wide results and caveats: There were mostly white British donors and more females than males, and clonal diversity was possibly underestimated. Spike-spanning, vaccine-associated CD4 TCRs were dominant at 160-218 and 743-854. After the peak T cell response, and only then, were repertoires sampled.

The germline V gene encodes CDR1 SGHNT and CDR2 YYREEE (reference sequence). CDR3 length: 14 amino acids. V lost 5 bases and J 8 bases, leaving 16 bases between the germline ends. The receptor was isolated from an adult in good health. The chain couples TRBV5-4 to TRBJ1-4; D unresolved. The sequenced sample was peripheral blood, obtained on day 0 of MenACWY control vaccination. Written as DNA, the CDR3 is TGTGCCAGCAGTTCGGCGGTTGAACCCGAAAAACTGTTTTTT. This sequence encodes CASSSAVEPEKLFF.